Shown below are 27 T cell receptor beta chains from a single sample sequenced in a study of shared clonotypes between healthy human individuals. Produced via immunoSEQ multiplex PCR; TCRdb's table is partial and in-frame only. This sample has about 2.3 million clones, with roughly 93% found just once. Sequenced sample: naive CD4+ T cells from PBMCs. Regarding subset: CD45RA+ positively selected. These receptors came from a man between 18 and 35 years old in good health. Some clones in this sample may be carry-over from other donors' samples.

This chain uses TRBV5-1 with TRBJ2-3; 8 positions match TRBD2. Unmatched junction bases numbered 8, after V lost 4 bases and J lost 1 base. The CDR3 is 16 amino acids. The germline CDR1 and CDR2 sequences are SGHRS and YFSETQ. The CDR3 DNA reads as TGCGCCAGCAGCGATCTGACTAGCGTGCGCACAGATACGCAGTATTTT. Protein sequence: CASSDLTSVRTDTQYF.

Worth noting for this clone: The same CDR3 arises from other DNA sequences in this sample as well. The rearrangement joins TRBV30 to TRBJ2-1; 10 bases line up with TRBD2. The germline gives CDR1 GTSNPN, CDR2 SVGIG (reference sequence). CDR3 length: 16 residues. Trimming cost V 3 bases and J 2 bases; bases outside gene matches: 7. The DNA for the CDR3 is TGTGCCTGGAGGGAGCTCGGACTAGCGGCCTACAATGAGCAGTTCTTC. Protein: CAWRELGLAAYNEQFF.

This clone was counted between two and nine times. The chain carries TRBV7-2 and TRBJ1-1, with TRBD1 identical over 9 bases. Germline values: CDR1 SGHTA, CDR2 FQGNSA. V gave up 0 bases and J gave up 8 bases; unmatched junction bases: 4. There are 14 residues in the CDR3. This CDR3 reads CASSLAFGQGEAFF. In DNA form, the CDR3 reads TGTGCCAGCAGCTTAGCGTTTGGACAGGGGGAAGCTTTCTTT.

Regarding this clone: Other DNA sequences of this sample code for an identical CDR3. The chain couples TRBV7-3 to TRBJ1-5, with a tentative D call TRBD1 (6 bases). Germline V gene data show CDR1 as SGHTA and CDR2 as FQGTGA. V shed 5 bases and J shed 4 bases, with 9 bases lying between them. This CDR3 region has 13 residues. CDR3 DNA: TGTGCCAGCAGCAGGACAGTAAATCAGCCCCAGCATTTT. Translated: CASSRTVNQPQHF. Complete variable domain (other parts from reference TRBV7-3 and TRBJ1-5): GAGVSQTPSNKVTEKGKYVELRCDPISGHTALYWYRQSLGQGPEFLIYFQGTGAADDSGLPNDRFFAVRPEGSVSTLKIQRTERGDSAVYLCASSRTVNQPQHFGDGTRLSIL.

V is TRBV19 and J is TRBJ1-1, with D possibly being TRBD1 (6 bases). The germline gives CDR1 LNHDA, CDR2 SQIVND (reference sequence). This CDR3 is built from 17 residues. Trimming took off 5 bases at V and 0 bases at J, with 19 bases between the two ends. The CDR3 DNA follows: TGTGCCAGTAGTCAACAGGGTCGCCTTTCCATGAACACTGAAGCTTTCTTT. Translated: CASSQQGRLSMNTEAFF.

The CDR3, as DNA: TGTGCCAGCAGTTCCCAGGACTACTATGGCTACACCTTC. This translates into CASSSQDYYGYTF. The chain combines TRBV28 with TRBJ1-2; no reliable D call. The germline V gene has CDR1 MDHEN and CDR2 SYDVKM. V was trimmed by 4 bases and J by 3 bases, leaving 9 bases between them. The CDR3 runs to 13 residues.

This clone is a singleton in its sample. The chain is built from TRBV27 and TRBJ2-7, with D maybe TRBD2 (6 bases). Germline V gene data show CDR1 as MNHEY and CDR2 as SMNVEV (reference sequence). V lost 5 bases and J lost 0, with 17 bases in between. This CDR3 has 16 amino acids. CDR3 DNA: TGTGCCAGCAGTCCAACCGGGACTGGAAACTCCTACGAGCAGTACTTC. This encodes CASSPTGTGNSYEQYF.

The chain links TRBV7-9 to TRBJ1-1, with 9 bases aligning to TRBD1. The CDR3 extends over 15 amino acids. The germline gives CDR1 SEHNR, CDR2 FQNEAQ (reference sequence). V dropped 5 bases and J dropped 11; count of bases not matched to a gene: 15. The CDR3 DNA reads as TGTGCCAGCAGCCCCGACGGGACAGGGCTTGCTCGGGCTTTCTTT. It translates to CASSPDGTGLARAFF. Based on the CDR3 plus reference TRBV7-9 and TRBJ1-1, the full variable domain is DTGVSQNPRHKITKRGQNVTFRCDPISEHNRLYWYRQTLGQGPEFLTYFQNEAQLEKSRLLSDRFSAERPKGSFSTLEIQRTEQGDSAMYLCASSPDGTGLARAFFGQGTRLTVV.

This chain connects TRBV5-1 to TRBJ2-1; 7 bases match TRBD2. The CDR3 is 16 amino acids. Trimming at V came to 6 bases and at J to 4 bases, leaving 13 bases not matched to a gene. The germline gives CDR1 SGHRS, CDR2 YFSETQ. CDR3 amino acids: CASNPRSSGDYNEQFF. The CDR3 DNA is TGCGCCAGCAACCCTCGCTCTAGCGGAGATTACAATGAGCAGTTCTTC.

This clone has a single count. The chain joins TRBV28 to TRBJ2-3; TRBD2 matches 9 bases. V lost 5 bases and J lost 6; bases outside the gene matches: 12. There are 16 residues in the CDR3. From germline, CDR1 is MDHEN and CDR2 SYDVKM. CDR3: CASSTPLAGAGDTQYF. The CDR3 DNA reads as TGTGCCAGCAGTACACCCTTAGCGGGAGCGGGGGATACGCAGTATTTT.

The sample holds one count of this clone. The chain employs TRBV11-1 and TRBJ1-1; no firm D call. The germline V and J ends were trimmed by 8 bases and 1 base, with 23 bases remaining between them. This CDR3 region has 17 residues. Germline CDR1 SGHAT, CDR2 FQDESV (reference sequence). The CDR3 DNA reads as TGTGCCAGCGAAGATCACAACCTATATCAGGAGAACACTGAAGCTTTCTTT. Translation gives CASEDHNLYQENTEAFF. Full variable domain (missing parts from reference TRBV11-1 and TRBJ1-1): EAEVAQSPRYKITEKSQAVAFWCDPISGHATLYWYRQILGQGPELLVQFQDESVVDDSQLPKDRFSAERLKGVDSTLKIQPAELGDSAMYLCASEDHNLYQENTEAFFGQGTRLTVV.

This rearrangement joins TRBV6-5 to TRBJ2-7, with 7 bases identical to TRBD2. V dropped 3 bases and J dropped 2; count of bases not matched to a gene: 4. This CDR3 region has 14 residues. Germline V gene data show CDR1 as MNHEY and CDR2 as SVGAGI. CDR3 sequence (DNA): TGTGCCAGCAGTTATGTTCGGGGGGCCTACGAGCAGTACTTC. It encodes CASSYVRGAYEQYF.

The gene calls are TRBV7-2 and TRBJ2-7; 10 nucleotides match TRBD2. The germline CDR1 and CDR2 sequences are SGHTA and FQGNSA. V shed 5 bases, J shed 2 bases, and the junction held 9 bases outside the gene matches. The CDR3 contains 16 residues. CDR3 nucleotide sequence: TGTGCCAGCAGCCACGGACTAGCGGACGCCCCCTACGAGCAGTACTTC. This encodes CASSHGLADAPYEQYF.

The chain is built from TRBV2 and TRBJ2-7; D remains unclear. The CDR3 has 14 residues. Germline V lookup: CDR1 SNHLY, CDR2 FYNNEI. The V end was cut by 7 bases, the J end by 5 bases, with 18 bases between. CDR3: CASTYSGLVNEQYF. The CDR3 nucleotides read TGTGCCAGCACCTACTCCGGGTTAGTAAACGAGCAGTACTTC.

The chain employs TRBV18 and TRBJ2-1; 8 bases align to TRBD2. V lost 6 bases, J lost 9 bases, and 22 bases stayed unmatched. CDR1 and CDR2 from the germline V gene are KGHSH and LQKENI. The CDR3 consists of 18 residues. The CDR3 here is CASSLIDLAGRSFSEQFF. The CDR3 DNA follows: TGTGCCAGCTCCTTAATAGATTTAGCGGGACGTAGCTTCTCTGAGCAGTTCTTC.

The gene calls are TRBV28 and TRBJ2-2, with TRBD2 as a possible D gene (6 bases). The CDR3 is made up of 14 amino acids. The V and J ends lost 5 bases and 7 bases respectively, with 14 bases between them. Germline V gives CDR1 MDHEN, CDR2 SYDVKM. The CDR3 here is CASSIKGRSGELFF. As DNA, the CDR3 is TGTGCCAGCAGTATCAAAGGGAGGAGCGGGGAGCTGTTTTTT.

The rearrangement uses TRBV29-1 and TRBJ1-1; D unresolved. The CDR3 spans 14 residues. CDR1 SQVTM and CDR2 ANQGSEA come from the germline V gene. Trimming stripped 4 bases from V and 2 bases from J, with 14 bases between. The CDR3 sequence is CSVGRSTKNTEAFF. CDR3 DNA: TGCAGCGTTGGAAGGTCGACGAAAAACACTGAAGCTTTCTTT.

This clone appeared a few times. The chain carries TRBV7-3 and TRBJ2-3; D gene unclear. CDR1 and CDR2 (germline): SGHTA, FQGTGA. This CDR3 has 13 amino acids. The V and J ends lost 1 base and 2 bases respectively, with 4 bases between them. This CDR3 is CASSLKNTDTQYF. CDR3 bases: TGTGCCAGCAGCTTAAAAAACACAGATACGCAGTATTTT.

This clone has just a few counts. This chain connects TRBV10-3 to TRBJ1-5; D gene uncertain. Germline V CDR1 and CDR2: ENHRY, SYGVKD. The germline V and J ends were trimmed by 0 bases and 3 bases, with 9 bases remaining between them. This CDR3 has 15 residues. CDR3 region: CAISESRTPNQPQHF. In DNA form, the CDR3 reads TGTGCCATCAGTGAGTCTAGAACACCCAATCAGCCCCAGCATTTT.

This CDR3 is CASSVGGRTVYSGNTIYF. CDR3 nucleotides: TGTGCCAGCAGCGTAGGGGGTCGGACAGTCTACTCTGGAAACACCATATATTTT. V gene TRBV9 combines with J gene TRBJ1-3; D perhaps matches TRBD1 (6 bases). The V end was cut by 0 bases, the J end by 0 bases, with 16 bases between. Germline V gives CDR1 SGDLS, CDR2 YYNGEE. CDR3 length: 18 amino acids.

The V gene is TRBV6-5, the J gene TRBJ2-1; D is unresolved. This CDR3 comprises 13 residues. CDR1 is MNHEY, CDR2 SVGAGI, per germline. Trimming removed 6 bases at V and 11 bases at J, with 17 bases between. The DNA for the CDR3 is TGTGCCAGCAGGCCCCGGAGAGCGACCCAGCAGTTCTTC. Its protein is CASRPRRATQQFF.

The chain recombines TRBV15 with TRBJ1-1, with 7 bases matching TRBD1. The V segment lost 6 bases and the J segment 0 bases; nucleotides outside the gene matches: 7. Germline V CDR1 and CDR2: LNHNV, YYDKDF (reference sequence). The CDR3 extends over 15 amino acids. CDR3 residues: CATRAGQLMNTEAFF. The CDR3, as DNA: TGTGCCACCAGAGCGGGACAGCTCATGAACACTGAAGCTTTCTTT.

V and J are TRBV10-3 and TRBJ2-7, with TRBD2 matching over 10 bases. CDR1 and CDR2 (germline): ENHRY, SYGVKD. The CDR3 extends over 13 amino acids. With 6 bases clipped from V and 7 bases from J, the junction kept 6 bases outside the gene matches. The CDR3 sequence: CAISLAGAWEQYF. The CDR3 DNA reads TGTGCCATCAGCCTAGCGGGAGCGTGGGAGCAGTACTTC.

The chain couples TRBV19 to TRBJ2-6, with D possibly being TRBD1 (5 bases). This CDR3 has 18 amino acids. Germline V gene data show CDR1 as LNHDA and CDR2 as SQIVND (reference sequence). Trimming removed 2 bases from V and 11 bases from J, with 25 bases in between. This CDR3 reads CASSIPITSASKGDVLTF. The DNA of the CDR3 is TGTGCCAGTAGTATACCGATCACGTCGGCCTCTAAAGGGGACGTCCTGACTTTC.

The V call is TRBV28, the J call TRBJ1-2; TRBD1 aligns across 9 bases. CDR3 length equals 15 residues. Germline assignment: CDR1 MDHEN and CDR2 SYDVKM. V lost 5 bases, J lost 4 bases, and 8 bases stayed unmatched. The CDR3 is CASSTLQQGAYGYTF. The CDR3 DNA sequence: TGTGCCAGCAGTACTTTGCAACAGGGGGCCTATGGCTACACCTTC.

The chain uses TRBV7-2 and TRBJ2-7; possible D gene TRBD1, 6 bases. The CDR3 extends over 14 amino acids. The V gene's germline CDR1 is SGHTA and CDR2 FQGNSA. Trimming left V 5 bases short and J 2 bases short, with 13 bases between. For the CDR3, the DNA is TGTGCCAGCAGCATCCGGACAGCTACCTACGAGCAGTACTTC. It encodes CASSIRTATYEQYF.

The chain links TRBV2 to TRBJ2-1; 11 bases are a match to TRBD2. This CDR3 has 21 residues. CDR1 is SNHLY and CDR2 is FYNNEI in the germline V gene. V shed 2 bases and J 0 bases; nucleotides not matched to a gene: 15. The DNA of the CDR3 is TGTGCCAGCAGTGAAAGATCCCTCGTACTAGCGGGAGCTAGCTCCTACAATGAGCAGTTCTTC. Its translation is CASSERSLVLAGASSYNEQFF. Together with reference TRBV2 and TRBJ2-1, the CDR3 gives the full variable domain: EPEVTQTPSHQVTQMGQEVILRCVPISNHLYFYWYRQILGQKVEFLVSFYNNEISEKSEIFDDQFSVERPDGSNFTLKIRSTKLEDSAMYFCASSERSLVLAGASSYNEQFFGPGTRLTVL.